A selection of T cell receptor beta chains follows, all from one sample in a study of radiation and T cells in renal cell carcinoma. The assay was immunoSEQ multiplex PCR, and TCRdb's table has in-frame clones only and misses some. The data contain around 70,000 clones, 82% of them singletons. This sample comprised blood, obtained from a patient whose treatment included radiotherapy and nephrectomy. Source of these receptors: a man aged 55 to 70 with renal cell carcinoma. CDR3s include the opening cysteine and the closing phenylalanine or tryptophan. Each record gives: J gene, V gene, CDR3 protein.

J gene: TRBJ2-2; V gene: TRBV6-5; CDR3 protein: CASSRGQGAPGELFF
J gene: TRBJ2-1; V gene: TRBV2; CDR3 protein: CASRRTSGSSYNEQFF
J gene: TRBJ1-5; V gene: TRBV28; CDR3 protein: CASSPGGANQPQHF
J gene: TRBJ1-2; V gene: TRBV5-4; CDR3 protein: CASSLAGAPYGYTF
J gene: TRBJ2-7; V gene: TRBV7-2; CDR3 protein: CASSFVVLREQYF
J gene: TRBJ1-6; V gene: TRBV2; CDR3 protein: CASRDNYNSPLHF
J gene: TRBJ2-1; V gene: TRBV4-1; CDR3 protein: CASSQEGYEQFF
J gene: TRBJ2-2; V gene: TRBV18; CDR3 protein: CASSPVPGGNTGELFF
J gene: TRBJ2-2; V gene: TRBV7-2; CDR3 protein: CASSSGGPGTGELFF
J gene: TRBJ2-3; V gene: TRBV12-5; CDR3 protein: CASGGQGGTDTQYF
J gene: TRBJ2-3; V gene: TRBV7-2; CDR3 protein: CASQTSGGSYTQYF
J gene: TRBJ1-2; V gene: TRBV28; CDR3 protein: CASSSPDRGRLDGYTF
J gene: TRBJ2-2; V gene: TRBV6-5; CDR3 protein: CASSQRQNPTGELFF
J gene: TRBJ1-1; V gene: TRBV19; CDR3 protein: CASSIKGDTEAFF
J gene: TRBJ2-2; V gene: TRBV7-2; CDR3 protein: CASSSSSLRGTGELFF
J gene: TRBJ2-5; V gene: TRBV5-1; CDR3 protein: CASSLDVPGAPPQETQYF
J gene: TRBJ2-3; V gene: TRBV27; CDR3 protein: CASSPRTSGMITDTQYF
J gene: TRBJ2-3; V gene: TRBV4-2; CDR3 protein: CASSQSVSSSTDTQYF
J gene: TRBJ1-3; V gene: TRBV29-1; CDR3 protein: CSVVDSGGGTIYF
J gene: TRBJ1-1; V gene: TRBV6-1; CDR3 protein: CASSVQGVGTEAFF
J gene: TRBJ1-1; V gene: TRBV28; CDR3 protein: CASTTMAPSSPTF
J gene: TRBJ1-2; V gene: TRBV9; CDR3 protein: CASSGTGNYGYTF
J gene: TRBJ1-2; V gene: TRBV5-4; CDR3 protein: CASSLPGGYGYTF
J gene: TRBJ2-2; V gene: TRBV4-2; CDR3 protein: CASSQTPGTDSTGELFF
J gene: TRBJ2-1; V gene: TRBV10-1; CDR3 protein: CASSGSGARTANEQFF
J gene: TRBJ1-1; V gene: TRBV19; CDR3 protein: CATQPGTGGRYTEAFF
J gene: TRBJ1-6; V gene: TRBV6-5; CDR3 protein: CASTDRGGGNSPLHF
J gene: TRBJ2-6; V gene: TRBV28; CDR3 protein: CASSLHSSSGANVLTF